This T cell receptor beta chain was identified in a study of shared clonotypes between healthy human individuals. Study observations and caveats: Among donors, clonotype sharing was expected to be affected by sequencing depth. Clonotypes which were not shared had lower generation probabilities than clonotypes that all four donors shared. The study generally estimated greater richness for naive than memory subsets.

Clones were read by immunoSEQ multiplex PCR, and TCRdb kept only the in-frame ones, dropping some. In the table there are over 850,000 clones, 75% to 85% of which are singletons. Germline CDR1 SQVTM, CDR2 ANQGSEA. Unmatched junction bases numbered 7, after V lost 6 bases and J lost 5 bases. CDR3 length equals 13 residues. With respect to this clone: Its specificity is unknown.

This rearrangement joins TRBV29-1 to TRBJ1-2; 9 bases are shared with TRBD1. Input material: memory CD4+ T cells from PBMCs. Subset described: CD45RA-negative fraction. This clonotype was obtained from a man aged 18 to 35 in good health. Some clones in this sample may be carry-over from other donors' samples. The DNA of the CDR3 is TGCAGCGTGGGGGACAGGGATGGATATGGCTACACCTTC. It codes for CSVGDRDGYGYTF.